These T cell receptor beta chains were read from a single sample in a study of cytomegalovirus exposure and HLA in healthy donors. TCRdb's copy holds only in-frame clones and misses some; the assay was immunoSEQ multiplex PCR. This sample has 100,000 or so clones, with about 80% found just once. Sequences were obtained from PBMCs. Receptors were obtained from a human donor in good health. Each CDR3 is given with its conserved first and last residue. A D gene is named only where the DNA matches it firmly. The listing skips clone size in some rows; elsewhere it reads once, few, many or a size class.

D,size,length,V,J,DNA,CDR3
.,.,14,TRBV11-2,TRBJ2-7,TGTGCCAGCAGCTTAGGGCAGGGGGGTTACGAGCAGTACTTC,CASSLGQGGYEQYF
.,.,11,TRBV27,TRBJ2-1,TGTGCCAGCAGTTCTACCGATGAGCAGTTCTTC,CASSSTDEQFF
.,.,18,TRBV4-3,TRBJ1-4,TGCGCCAGCAGCCAGGGCGGACAGTCCCTCACGTCTAATGAAAAACTGTTTTTT,CASSQGGQSLTSNEKLFF
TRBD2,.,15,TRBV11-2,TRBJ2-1,TGTGCCAGCAGCCTAGCGGGAGGGAGCTACAATGAGCAGTTCTTC,CASSLAGGSYNEQFF
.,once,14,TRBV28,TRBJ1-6,TGTGCCAGCAGGGTTAGCTCCTATAATTCACCCCTCCACTTT,CASRVSSYNSPLHF
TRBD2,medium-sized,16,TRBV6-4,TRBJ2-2,TGTGCCAGCAGTGCCGGGGGGGCGTCGAACACCGGGGAGCTGTTTTTT,CASSAGGASNTGELFF
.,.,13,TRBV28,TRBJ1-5,TGTGCCAGCAGTTATTATAGCAATCAGCCCCAGCATTTT,CASSYYSNQPQHF
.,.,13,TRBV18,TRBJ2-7,TGTGCCAGCTCACCGGGCCACTCCTACGAGCAGTACTTC,CASSPGHSYEQYF
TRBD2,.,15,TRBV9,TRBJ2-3,TGTGCCAGCAGCGTAGGACTAGCGGACACAGATACGCAGTATTTT,CASSVGLADTDTQYF
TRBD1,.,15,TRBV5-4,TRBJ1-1,TGTGCCAGCAGCAGTATACAGGGGATGAACACTGAAGCTTTCTTT,CASSSIQGMNTEAFF
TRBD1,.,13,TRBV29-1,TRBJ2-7,TGCAGCGTTACCGGGACAGGGGGCAAGGAGCAGTACTTC,CSVTGTGGKEQYF
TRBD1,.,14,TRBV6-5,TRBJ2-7,TGTGCCAGCAGTTCCGGGACAGGCCTTTCCGAGCAGTACTTC,CASSSGTGLSEQYF
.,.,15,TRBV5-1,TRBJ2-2,TGCGCCAGCAGCTTGGGGCAGGGAGGCACCGGGGAGCTGTTTTTT,CASSLGQGGTGELFF
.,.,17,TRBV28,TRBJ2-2,TGTGCCAGCAGTCCTACCTCACTCGGACAGTATGCCGGGGAGCTGTTTTTT,CASSPTSLGQYAGELFF
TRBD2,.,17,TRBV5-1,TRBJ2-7,TGCGCCAGCAGCATGACTAGCGGGGGGGCTCAATCCTACGAGCAGTACTTC,CASSMTSGGAQSYEQYF
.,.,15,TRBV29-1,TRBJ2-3,TGCAGCGTTGAAGCGGAATTTCGGGGTACAGATACGCAGTATTTT,CSVEAEFRGTDTQYF
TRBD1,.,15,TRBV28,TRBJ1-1,TGTGCCAGCAGTTTATTCAGGGGGCGCGGGACTGAAGCTTTCTTT,CASSLFRGRGTEAFF
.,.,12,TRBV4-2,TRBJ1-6,TGTGCCAGCAGCCAAGGGGGCTCACCCCTCCACTTT,CASSQGGSPLHF
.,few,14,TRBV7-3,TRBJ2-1,TGTGCCAGCAGCTTAGGGCAGAACCCAAATGAGCAGTTCTTC,CASSLGQNPNEQFF
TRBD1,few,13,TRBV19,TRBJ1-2,TGTGCCAGTAGGAGTACAGGGGAGAGTGGCTACACCTTC,CASRSTGESGYTF
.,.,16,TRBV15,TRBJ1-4,TGTGCCACCAGCAGAGAGGGAAGGGGAGGTAATGAAAAACTGTTTTTT,CATSREGRGGNEKLFF